This T cell receptor beta chain was captured by sequencing in a study of T cells after yellow fever vaccination. Study-wide points: Booster samples showed a return of most primary-vaccination clones (roughly 96% CD4, over 70% CD8).

Making TCR cDNA involved 5'RACE template switching, which added UMIs and a universal primer site. One entry per CDR3 protein, called by TCRdb with MiXCR from the 5' RACE reads. The sample carries almost 600,000 distinct CDR3 sequences, 13% recorded once. The CDR3 spans 16 residues. This clonotype appeared a few times. Its antigen remains unknown. This clonotype was obtained from a man younger than 40 who received the YFV17D yellow fever vaccine. The chain uses TRBV21-1 and TRBJ1-3; TRBD1 was called by the table and not checked on the DNA. TRBV21-1 represents a pseudogene. The specimen comprised PBMCs, sampled on the day of the yellow fever booster vaccination. The CDR3: CASSKNARGAGNTIYF. The CDR3 bases are TGTGCCAGCAGCAAAAATGCGAGGGGGGCTGGAAACACCATATATTTT.